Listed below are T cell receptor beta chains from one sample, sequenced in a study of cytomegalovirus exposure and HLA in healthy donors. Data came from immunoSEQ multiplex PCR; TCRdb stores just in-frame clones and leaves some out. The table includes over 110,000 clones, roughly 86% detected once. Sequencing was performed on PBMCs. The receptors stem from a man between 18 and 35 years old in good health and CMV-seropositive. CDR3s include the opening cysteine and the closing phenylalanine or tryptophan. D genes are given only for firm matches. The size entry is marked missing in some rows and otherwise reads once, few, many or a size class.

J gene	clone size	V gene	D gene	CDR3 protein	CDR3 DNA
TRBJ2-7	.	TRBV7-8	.	CASSLEIVRTAQYEQYF	TGTGCCAGCAGCTTAGAGATAGTCAGGACAGCCCAATACGAGCAGTACTTC
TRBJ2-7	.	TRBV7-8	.	CASSSYGDSYEQYF	TGTGCCAGCAGCTCATACGGGGACTCCTACGAGCAGTACTTC
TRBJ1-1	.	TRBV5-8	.	CASSVRGAGTEAFF	TGTGCCAGCAGCGTCCGGGGGGCCGGCACTGAAGCTTTCTTT
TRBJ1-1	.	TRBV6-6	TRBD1	CASSRTGLEAFF	TGTGCCAGCAGCAGGACAGGGCTTGAAGCTTTCTTT
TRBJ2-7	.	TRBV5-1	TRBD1	CASSSRTGDFYEQYF	TGCGCCAGCAGCTCCCGGACAGGGGATTTCTACGAGCAGTACTTC
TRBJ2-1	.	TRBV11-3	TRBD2	CASSLHSGRITEQFF	TGTGCCAGCAGCCTCCATAGCGGGAGAATCACTGAGCAGTTCTTC
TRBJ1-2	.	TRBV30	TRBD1	CAWSDGTGYRANYGYTF	TGTGCCTGGAGTGACGGGACAGGGTATAGGGCTAACTATGGCTACACCTTC
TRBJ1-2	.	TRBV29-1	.	CSVGVGRGTNYGYTF	TGCAGCGTTGGTGTGGGGAGGGGAACTAACTATGGCTACACCTTC
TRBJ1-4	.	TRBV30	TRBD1	CACSRTGPTNEKLFF	TGTGCCTGTTCGAGGACAGGACCAACTAATGAAAAACTGTTTTTT
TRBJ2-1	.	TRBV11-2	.	CASSFYPRACEQFF	TGTGCCAGCAGCTTCTATCCGAGGGCCTGTGAGCAGTTCTTC
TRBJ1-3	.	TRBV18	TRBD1	CASSPPPNKQGNTIYF	TGTGCCAGCTCACCTCCGCCAAATAAACAGGGGAACACCATATATTTT
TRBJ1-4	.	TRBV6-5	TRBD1	CASSSDRGRTEKLFF	TGTGCCAGCAGTTCCGACAGGGGGCGAACTGAAAAACTGTTTTTT
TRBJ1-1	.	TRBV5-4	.	CASSFEALAPYTEAFF	TGTGCCAGCAGCTTTGAGGCTCTGGCCCCCTACACTGAAGCTTTCTTT
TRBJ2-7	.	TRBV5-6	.	CASSLLWGDSYEQYF	TGTGCCAGCAGCTTGCTCTGGGGGGACTCCTACGAGCAGTACTTC
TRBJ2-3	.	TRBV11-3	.	CASSLSRSADTQYF	TGTGCCAGCAGCTTAAGCCGTTCGGCAGATACGCAGTATTTT
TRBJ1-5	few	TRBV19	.	CASRGTGGDQPQHF	TGTGCCAGTAGGGGGACCGGGGGGGATCAGCCCCAGCATTTT
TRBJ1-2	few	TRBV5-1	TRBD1	CASTKTGLDYGYTF	TGCGCCAGCACCAAGACAGGGTTGGACTATGGCTACACCTTC
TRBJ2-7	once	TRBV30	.	CAWSVGVTYEQYF	TGTGCCTGGAGTGTCGGGGTAACCTACGAGCAGTACTTC
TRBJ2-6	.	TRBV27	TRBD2	CASSRLATGANVLTF	TGTGCCAGCAGTCGACTAGCTACAGGGGCCAACGTCCTGACTTTC
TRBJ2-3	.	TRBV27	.	CASSSRPHEGYTQYF	TGTGCCAGCAGTTCCCGACCACACGAGGGTTATACGCAGTATTTT
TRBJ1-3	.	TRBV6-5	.	CASSRTRGTIYF	TGTGCCAGCAGTCGGACCCGGGGCACCATATATTTT
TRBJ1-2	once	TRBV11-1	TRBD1	CASSIGQGLYGYTF	TGTGCCAGCAGTATCGGACAGGGACTTTATGGCTACACCTTC
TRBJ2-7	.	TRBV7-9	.	CASSLVQGDYEQYF	TGTGCCAGCAGCCTCGTGCAGGGCGACTACGAGCAGTACTTC
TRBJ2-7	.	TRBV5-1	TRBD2	CASSLGEGSSYEQYF	TGCGCCAGCAGCTTGGGGGAGGGATCATCTTACGAGCAGTACTTC
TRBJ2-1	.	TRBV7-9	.	CASSLEQSSYNEQFF	TGTGCCAGCAGCTTAGAACAGAGCTCCTACAATGAGCAGTTCTTC
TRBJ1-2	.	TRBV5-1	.	CASSLVPLAANYGYTF	TGCGCCAGCAGCTTGGTCCCCCTCGCAGCTAACTATGGCTACACCTTC
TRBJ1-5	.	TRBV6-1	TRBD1	CASSEAWDRWGQPQHF	TGTGCCAGCAGTGAAGCGTGGGACAGGTGGGGGCAGCCCCAGCATTTT
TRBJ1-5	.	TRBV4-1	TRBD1	CASSQEGRGGGQPQHF	TGCGCCAGCAGCCAAGAAGGGAGAGGGGGCGGACAGCCCCAGCATTTT
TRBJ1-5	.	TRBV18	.	CASSPQAGGNNQPQHF	TGTGCCAGCTCACCACAGGCGGGGGGAAACAATCAGCCCCAGCATTTT
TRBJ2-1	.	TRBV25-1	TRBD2	CASSEQTGTSSYNEQFF	TGTGCCAGCAGTGAACAAACCGGGACTAGCTCCTACAATGAGCAGTTCTTC
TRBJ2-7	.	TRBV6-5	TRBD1	CASSYDGRGRYEQYF	TGTGCCAGCAGTTACGACGGCAGGGGGCGTTACGAGCAGTACTTC
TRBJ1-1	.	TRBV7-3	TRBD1	CASSSDRGMNTEAFF	TGTGCCAGCAGCTCAGACAGGGGAATGAACACTGAAGCTTTCTTT
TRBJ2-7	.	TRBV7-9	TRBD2	CASSSWTSGSEQYF	TGTGCCAGCAGCAGTTGGACTAGCGGTTCCGAGCAGTACTTC
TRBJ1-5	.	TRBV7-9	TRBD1	CASSGTGGALDQPQHF	TGTGCCAGCAGTGGGACAGGGGGCGCGTTAGATCAGCCCCAGCATTTT
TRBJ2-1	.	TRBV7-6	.	CASIGLLHNEQFF	TGTGCCAGCATCGGACTACTCCACAATGAGCAGTTCTTC
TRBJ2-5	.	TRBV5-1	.	CASSYVGGTETQYF	TGCGCCAGCAGCTACGTGGGGGGAACAGAGACCCAGTACTTC
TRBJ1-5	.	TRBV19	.	CASSPVPADQPQHF	TGTGCCAGTAGCCCTGTCCCGGCGGATCAGCCCCAGCATTTT
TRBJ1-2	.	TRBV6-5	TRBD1	CASSYSRDRGGYTF	TGTGCCAGCAGTTACTCGCGGGACAGGGGAGGCTACACCTTC
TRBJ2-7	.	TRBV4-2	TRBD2	CASSQDTSGANEQYF	TGTGCCAGCAGCCAAGATACCAGCGGGGCCAACGAGCAGTACTTC
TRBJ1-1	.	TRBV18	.	CASSPVQGNTEAFF	TGTGCCAGCTCACCAGTACAGGGGAACACTGAAGCTTTCTTT
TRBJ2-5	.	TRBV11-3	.	CASSLGLAGETQYF	TGTGCCAGCAGCTTAGGGCTAGCAGGAGAGACCCAGTACTTC
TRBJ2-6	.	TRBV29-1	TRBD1	CSVAGTGFSGANVLTF	TGCAGCGTTGCCGGGACAGGGTTCTCTGGGGCCAACGTCCTGACTTTC
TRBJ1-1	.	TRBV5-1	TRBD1	CASSLGATGAEAFF	TGCGCCAGCAGCTTGGGGGCGACAGGGGCTGAAGCTTTCTTT
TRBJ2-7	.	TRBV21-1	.	CASSILSGRSYEQYF	TGTGCCAGCAGCATACTCAGCGGGAGGTCCTACGAGCAGTACTTC
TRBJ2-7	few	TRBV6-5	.	CATTDSYEQYF	TGTGCCACCACTGACTCCTACGAGCAGTACTTC
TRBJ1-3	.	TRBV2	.	CASSEYLNTIYF	TGTGCCAGCAGTGAATATCTGAACACCATATATTTT
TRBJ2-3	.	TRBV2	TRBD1	CASSSPTGISTDTQYF	TGTGCCAGCAGTTCTCCGACAGGGATTAGCACAGATACGCAGTATTTT
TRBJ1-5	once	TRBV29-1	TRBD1	CSIRTGGNQPQHF	TGCAGCATTAGGACAGGGGGCAATCAGCCCCAGCATTTT